This T cell receptor beta chain comes out of a study of blood T cells in healthy people across ages. The CDR3 is made up of 10 amino acids. Germline values: CDR1 DFQATT, CDR2 SNEGSKA (reference sequence). V was cut by 6 bases and J by 7 bases, with 6 bases left in between. A sample-barcoded 5' primer and a J-beta primer mix were used in a second PCR of roughly 6 to 11 cycles. TCRdb called the 5' RACE reads again in MiXCR, with one record for every CDR3 protein. Of about a million distinct CDR3 sequences listed, 51% are singletons. Overall study results and limits: PBMCs went unsorted, and a conclusive naive versus antigen-experienced comparison was therefore prevented.

Details on this clonotype: Antigen specificity is unknown.

This sequence was found in a woman aged 55-70 years in good health. The chain links TRBV20-1 to TRBJ1-4; D is undetermined. Sequencing was carried out using blood. The CDR3 region has the DNA TGCAGTGCCGTGCGTGAAAAACTGTTTTTT. Encoded protein: CSAVREKLFF.